Following are 12 T cell receptor beta chains from one sample sequenced in a study of blood T cell repertoires in COVID-19. This table comes from immunoSEQ multiplex PCR, and its TCRdb copy is limited to in-frame clones, with some not included. Among roughly 250,000 clones listed, about 87% were seen once. Input material: peripheral blood. The receptors shown here come from a woman in her thirties or forties with acute or convalescent COVID-19.

This clone was seen more than once but under ten times. The chain is built from TRBV3-1 (or the pseudogene TRBV3-2) and TRBJ1-3; D is unresolved. CDR1 and CDR2 (germline): LGHDT, YNNKEL (reference sequence). CDR3 size: 14 residues. V dropped 0 bases and J dropped 4 bases, with 7 bases sitting between them. The CDR3 sequence is CASSQESYGNTIYF. Here the CDR3 DNA reads TGTGCCAGCAGCCAAGAAAGCTACGGAAACACCATATATTTT.

In this sample, this clone turned up a few times. The rearrangement joins TRBV7-9 to TRBJ2-2, with TRBD2 matching 10 bases. There are 19 residues in the CDR3. The ends lost 8 bases at V and 9 bases at J; junction bases unmatched: 24. Germline values: CDR1 SEHNR, CDR2 FQNEAQ (reference sequence). CDR3 loop: CASRPGLAGDTTLIRELFF. CDR3 in DNA: TGTGCCAGCCGCCCGGGGCTAGCGGGGGATACCACCCTAATTAGGGAGCTGTTTTTT.

The chain carries TRBV5-1 and TRBJ1-2; 12 bases match TRBD1. V shed 3 bases, J shed 3 bases, and the junction held 6 bases outside the gene matches. The germline V gene has CDR1 SGHRS and CDR2 YFSETQ. CDR3 length: 16 amino acids. The CDR3 DNA is TGCGCCAGCAGCTCCGGGGACAGGGGGCTGTACTATGGCTACACCTTC. Residues: CASSSGDRGLYYGYTF.

The rearrangement uses TRBV4-1 and TRBJ1-2; TRBD1 aligns across 7 bases. Germline assignment: CDR1 MGHRA and CDR2 YSYEKL. The CDR3 runs 16 residues. Trimming cost V 3 bases and J 4 bases; bases outside gene matches: 11. CDR3 sequence reads: CASSQGPTGTVYGYTF. CDR3 nucleotide sequence: TGCGCCAGCAGCCAGGGCCCTACCGGGACAGTCTATGGCTACACCTTC.

The chain employs TRBV7-2 and TRBJ2-1; TRBD2 aligns across 11 bases. This CDR3 is built from 17 residues. Trimming removed 4 bases from V and 3 bases from J; junction bases left unmatched: 8. The germline V gene encodes CDR1 SGHTA and CDR2 FQGNSA. In DNA form, the CDR3 reads TGTGCCAGCAGCTCGGATAGCGGGGGGGCCAGCTACAATGAGCAGTTCTTC. It specifies CASSSDSGGASYNEQFF.

The chain combines TRBV7-8 with TRBJ2-1, with D possibly matching TRBD2 (6 bases). The CDR3 length is 15 residues. Germline assignment: CDR1 SGHVS and CDR2 FQNEAQ. V was clipped by 4 bases and J by 3 bases, with 13 bases between them. CDR3 loop: CASSSDGGSYNEQFF. In DNA form, the CDR3 reads TGTGCCAGCAGCTCCGACGGGGGAAGCTACAATGAGCAGTTCTTC.

This chain links TRBV15 with TRBJ2-3; perhaps TRBD1 as D (5 bases). The CDR3 extends over 17 amino acids. Germline lookup yields CDR1 LNHNV and CDR2 YYDKDF (reference sequence). V lost 1 base and J lost 2, with 16 bases in between. CDR3 amino acids: CATSRVYDSDNTDTQYF. In nucleotides, the CDR3 is TGTGCCACCAGCAGAGTTTACGACAGTGATAACACAGATACGCAGTATTTT.

The CDR3 nucleotides read TGTGCCAGTAGTATCTCCGGGCAGGGGTCGTATGGCTACACCTTC. It is translated as CASSISGQGSYGYTF. This rearrangement joins TRBV19 to TRBJ1-2; D is possibly TRBD1 (6 bases). With 3 bases removed from V and 5 bases from J, the gap between germline ends came to 16 bases. This CDR3 spans 15 amino acids. The germline CDR1 and CDR2 sequences are LNHDA and SQIVND (reference sequence).

The chain is built from TRBV29-1 and TRBJ1-2; TRBD1 agrees at 9 bases. This CDR3 region has 14 residues. Germline V gene data show CDR1 as SQVTM and CDR2 as ANQGSEA. V was clipped by 7 bases and J by 4 bases; unmatched bases: 10. Written as DNA, the CDR3 is TGCAGCGCGGCCCCAATGACAGGGGGCTATGGCTACACCTTC. Amino acids: CSAAPMTGGYGYTF.

The CDR3 loop reads CASSQYWETGGQETQYF. CDR3 bases: TGTGCCAGCAGCCAGTACTGGGAGACAGGCGGTCAAGAGACCCAGTACTTC. The rearrangement joins TRBV4-2 to TRBJ2-5; D is possibly TRBD1 (6 bases). V dropped 3 bases and J dropped 2 bases, with 19 bases sitting between them. Germline loops: CDR1 LGHNA, CDR2 YNFKEQ. The CDR3 runs 17 residues.

There are a few counts of this clone. This chain links TRBV7-2 with TRBJ1-3; TRBD1 is a possible D gene (6 bases). Deletions cut 1 base from V and 6 bases from J, with 10 bases between. The CDR3 is 14 amino acids. The germline V gene encodes CDR1 SGHTA and CDR2 FQGNSA. In DNA, the CDR3 is TGTGCCAGCAGCTTAGAGGGGGACGCAAACACCATATATTTT. It codes for CASSLEGDANTIYF.

The chain employs TRBV6-6 and TRBJ1-1, with D possibly being TRBD1 (6 bases). Germline V gene sequence: CDR1 MNHNY, CDR2 SVGAGI (reference sequence). V shed 6 bases and J shed 5 bases, with 22 bases lying between them. The length of the CDR3 is 16 residues. CDR3 sequence (DNA): TGTGCCAGCAGCCTCCAACCAGGGGCTCCGGCGACTGAAGCTTTCTTT. This sequence encodes CASSLQPGAPATEAFF.